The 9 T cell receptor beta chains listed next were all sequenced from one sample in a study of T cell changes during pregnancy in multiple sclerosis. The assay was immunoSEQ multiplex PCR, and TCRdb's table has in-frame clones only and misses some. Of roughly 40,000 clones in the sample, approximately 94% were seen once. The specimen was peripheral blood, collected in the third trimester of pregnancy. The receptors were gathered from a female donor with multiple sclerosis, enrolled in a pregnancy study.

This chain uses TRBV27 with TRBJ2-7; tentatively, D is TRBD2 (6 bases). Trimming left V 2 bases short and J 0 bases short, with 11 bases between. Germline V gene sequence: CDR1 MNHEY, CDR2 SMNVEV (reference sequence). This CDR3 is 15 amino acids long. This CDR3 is CASSLGGTLSYEQYF. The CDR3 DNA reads TGTGCCAGCAGTTTAGGAGGGACCCTCTCCTACGAGCAGTACTTC.

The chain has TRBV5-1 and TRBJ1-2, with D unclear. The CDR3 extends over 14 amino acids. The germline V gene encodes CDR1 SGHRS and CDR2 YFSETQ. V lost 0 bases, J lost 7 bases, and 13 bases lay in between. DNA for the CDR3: TGCGCCAGCAGCTTGGCAACGGGGTCCGCTGGCTACACCTTC. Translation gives CASSLATGSAGYTF.

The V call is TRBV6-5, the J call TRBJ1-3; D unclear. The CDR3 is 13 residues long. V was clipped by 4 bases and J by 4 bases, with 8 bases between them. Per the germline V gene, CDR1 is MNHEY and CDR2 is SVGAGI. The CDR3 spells CASSLLEGNTIYF. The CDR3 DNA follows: TGTGCCAGCAGTTTATTGGAGGGAAACACCATATATTTT.

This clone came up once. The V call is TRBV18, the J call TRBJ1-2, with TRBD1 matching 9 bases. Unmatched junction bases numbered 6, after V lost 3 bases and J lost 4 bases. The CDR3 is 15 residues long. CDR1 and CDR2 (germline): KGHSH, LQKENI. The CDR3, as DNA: TGTGCCAGCTCACCGACACAGACAGGGGGCTATGGCTACACCTTC. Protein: CASSPTQTGGYGYTF.

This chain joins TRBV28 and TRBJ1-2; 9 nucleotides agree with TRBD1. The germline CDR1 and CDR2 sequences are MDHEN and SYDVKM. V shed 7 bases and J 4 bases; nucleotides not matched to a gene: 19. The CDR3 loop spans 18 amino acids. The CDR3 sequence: CASKYPLRDRVRGYGYTF. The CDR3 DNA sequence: TGTGCCAGCAAATACCCACTGAGGGACAGGGTGCGGGGCTATGGCTACACCTTC.

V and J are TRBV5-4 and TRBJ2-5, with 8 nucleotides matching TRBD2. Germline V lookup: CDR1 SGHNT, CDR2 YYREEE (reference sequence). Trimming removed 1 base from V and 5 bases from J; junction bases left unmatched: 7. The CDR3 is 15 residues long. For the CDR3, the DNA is TGTGCCAGCAGCTTGCTCGGGGGGGCGGTGGAGACCCAGTACTTC. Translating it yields CASSLLGGAVETQYF.

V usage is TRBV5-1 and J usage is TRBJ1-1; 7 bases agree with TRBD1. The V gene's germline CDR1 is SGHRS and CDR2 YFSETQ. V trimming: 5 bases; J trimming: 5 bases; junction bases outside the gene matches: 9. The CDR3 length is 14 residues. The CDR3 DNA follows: TGCGCCAGCAGAGGGGGCCCACAAGAAACTGAAGCTTTCTTT. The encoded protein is CASRGGPQETEAFF.

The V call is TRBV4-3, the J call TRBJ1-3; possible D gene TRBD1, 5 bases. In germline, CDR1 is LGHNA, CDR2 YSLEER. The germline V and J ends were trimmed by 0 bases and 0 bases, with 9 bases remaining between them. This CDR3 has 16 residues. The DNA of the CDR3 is TGCGCCAGCAGCCAAGATCGGGGGACCTCTGGAAACACCATATATTTT. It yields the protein CASSQDRGTSGNTIYF.

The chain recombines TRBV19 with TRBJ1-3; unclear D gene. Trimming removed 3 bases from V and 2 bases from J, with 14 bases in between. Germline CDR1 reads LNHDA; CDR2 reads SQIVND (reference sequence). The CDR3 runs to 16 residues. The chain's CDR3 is CASSILAGSPGNTIYF. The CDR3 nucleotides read TGTGCCAGTAGTATCCTCGCGGGTAGCCCTGGAAACACCATATATTTT. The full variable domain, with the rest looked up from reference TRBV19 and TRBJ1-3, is DGGITQSPKYLFRKEGQNVTLSCEQNLNHDAMYWYRQDPGQGLRLIYYSQIVNDFQKGDIAEGYSVSREKKESFPLTVTSAQKNPTAFYLCASSILAGSPGNTIYFGEGSWLTVV.